This T cell receptor (beta chain) stems from a study of T cells in localized non-small cell lung cancer. General study points: Heterogeneity remains possible, as sequencing covered one tumor region only. Appearing in adjacent lung were a median approximately 60 of the top 100 tumor clones. The greatest T cell clonality was found in uninvolved adjacent lung (higher than in tumor).

This CDR3 spans 12 amino acids. Trimming removed 7 bases at V and 4 bases at J, with 8 bases between. CDR1 is MNHEY, CDR2 SVGAGI, per germline. Comments on this clone: Its antigen is unknown.

Sequencing was performed with immunoSEQ multiplex PCR; in TCRdb, only in-frame clones are kept and a portion is missing. The sample shows 9,400 or so clones, 80% to 95% of them seen only once. The starting material was peripheral blood, obtained before any cancer treatment. The clonotype comes from a male donor aged 60 or over with stage III squamous cell lung carcinoma. The V call is TRBV6-5, the J call TRBJ2-1; no definite D call. CDR3 nucleotides: TGTGCCAGCACCGACGGATACAATGAGCAGTTCTTC. It is translated as CASTDGYNEQFF.